Following are 7 T cell receptor beta chains from one sample sequenced in a study of regulatory T cells in long-lasting Graves disease. Time point meaning: persistent/refractory GD, antithyroid drugs over 5 years with positive TRAb. After RNA was extracted from PBMCs, the TCR library was made from it. Arm-PCR with iRepertoire HTBI primers amplified the CDR3 regions for these TCR beta libraries. TCRdb ran MiXCR on the multiplex PCR reads and lists one entry per CDR3 protein. The table shows around 450,000 distinct CDR3 sequences, with roughly 21% occurring only once. Here the sequenced sample was peripheral blood mononuclear cells (PBMCs), taken when the disease was refractory, from a patient treated with antithyroid drugs. The receptors stem from a female donor with Graves disease.

The rearrangement uses TRBV4-1 and TRBJ2-5, with D possibly being TRBD1 (6 bases). This CDR3 contains 17 residues. Per germline, CDR1 MGHRA and CDR2 YSYEKL. V dropped 3 bases and J dropped 0 bases, with 17 bases sitting between them. The CDR3 reads CASSHHPDGQNQETQYF. The CDR3 DNA reads as TGCGCCAGCAGCCACCACCCCGACGGACAGAACCAAGAGACCCAGTACTTC.

There are many counts of this clonotype. The rearrangement joins TRBV11-2 to TRBJ1-2, with D perhaps matching TRBD1 (5 bases). V was shortened by 3 bases and J by 4 bases, with 15 bases between the two germline ends. This CDR3 region has 15 residues. Germline V gives CDR1 SGHAT, CDR2 FQNNGV. For the CDR3, the DNA is TGTGCCAGCAGCTTTCAGGGACCGGGGCCCTATGGCTACACCTTC. Protein product: CASSFQGPGPYGYTF.

There are many counts of this clonotype. This rearrangement joins TRBV28 to TRBJ2-7; D is unresolved. The CDR3 covers 18 residues. The V gene lost 6 bases and the J gene lost 1 base, with 25 bases spanning the gap. Germline CDR1 reads MDHEN; CDR2 reads SYDVKM. The DNA of the CDR3 is TGTGCCAGCAGCCCCCCTCTGGGGTCACGTACTGTGTCCTACGAGCAGTACTTC. Translation: CASSPPLGSRTVSYEQYF.

This chain links TRBV15 with TRBJ2-7, with D unresolved. The V and J ends lost 8 bases and 5 bases respectively, with 13 bases between them. The CDR3 contains 12 residues. CDR1 and CDR2 (germline): LNHNV, YYDKDF (reference sequence). CDR3 nucleotide sequence: TGTGCCACCGGACGTGCTAGGGACGAGCAGTACTTC. This sequence encodes CATGRARDEQYF.

The rearrangement uses TRBV19 and TRBJ2-2, with D tentatively TRBD2 (6 bases). Germline assignment: CDR1 LNHDA and CDR2 SQIVND (reference sequence). The CDR3 loop spans 14 amino acids. V was shortened by 6 bases and J by 4 bases, with 12 bases between the two germline ends. CDR3 in DNA: TGTGCCAGTAGCAATACCGGGAGCACCGGGGAGCTGTTTTTT. This sequence encodes CASSNTGSTGELFF.

This clonotype was counted ten times or more. The V gene is TRBV28, the J gene TRBJ2-4; D may be TRBD1 or TRBD2 (5 bases each). The germline CDR1 and CDR2 sequences are MDHEN and SYDVKM. The CDR3 is 16 residues long. V gave up 5 bases and J gave up 0 bases, with 14 bases separating them. For the CDR3, the DNA is TGTGCCAGCAGTCAAATGGGGGAGTTAGCCAAAAACATTCAGTACTTC. It encodes CASSQMGELAKNIQYF.

This clonotype was counted ten times or more. The chain joins TRBV11-2 to TRBJ1-2; 8 bases align to TRBD1. The CDR3 contains 13 residues. Per the germline V gene, CDR1 is SGHAT and CDR2 is FQNNGV. Losses at the gene ends were 3 bases for V and 5 bases for J; bases not matched to a gene: 2. As DNA, the CDR3 is TGTGCCAGCAGCTTGACAGGGGAATATGGCTACACCTTC. Translated: CASSLTGEYGYTF.